The 30 T cell receptor beta chains given below trace back to one sample, sequenced in a study of blood T cell repertoires in COVID-19 (dated by TCRdb to 2020 to 2021). Receptors were amplified or captured by the immunoSEQ multiplex PCR assay. In TCRdb, the immuneACCESS table is reduced to in-frame sequences with V and J assigned. These tables do not hold every clone; where another copy was compared, an unresolved V gene accounts for under half, and the others remain unexplained. The sample table contains a few hundred thousand clones; only one count was recorded for approximately 88% of them. Jointly, the top ten make up 3% to 3.5% of the sample. Material for sequencing was PBMCs or T cells enriched from blood (not recorded which). All receptors come from a woman aged 35 to 49 who had been exposed to COVID-19.

This chain connects TRBV28 to TRBJ1-1; the D gene is possibly TRBD1 (6 bases). The CDR3 contains 14 residues. Trimming cost V 4 bases and J 4 bases, with 13 bases left between them. Germline values: CDR1 MDHEN, CDR2 SYDVKM. The CDR3 nucleotides read TGTGCCAGCAGTTCGGAGGGGGGGCGCACTGAAGCTTTCTTT. This codes for CASSSEGGRTEAFF.

V gene TRBV5-6 combines with J gene TRBJ1-1; 8 nucleotides agree with TRBD1. Germline trimming cut 4 bases from V and 4 bases from J; bases unmatched to any gene: 12. The CDR3 totals 16 residues. CDR1 is SGHDT, CDR2 YYEEEE, per germline. In DNA, the CDR3 is TGTGCCAGCAGCCTCGACAGGGGAGTTGGACCCACTGAAGCTTTCTTT. Encoded protein: CASSLDRGVGPTEAFF.

V is TRBV12-5 and J is TRBJ1-2, with D possibly matching TRBD1 (6 bases). Between the trimmed V and J ends, which lost 1 base and 2 bases, there was a span of 14 bases. CDR1 is LGHNT, CDR2 FRNRAP, per germline. This CDR3 has 16 residues. CDR3: CASGLDTGSLNYGYTF. The CDR3 DNA sequence: TGTGCTAGTGGTTTGGATACAGGGAGTCTGAACTATGGCTACACCTTC.

This clone has just one count. The V and J genes are TRBV11-1 and TRBJ1-1, with D hard to call. Germline CDR1 and CDR2: SGHAT and FQDESV (reference sequence). V was clipped by 1 base and J by 0 bases, with 6 bases between them. CDR3 length: 14 residues. The CDR3 spells CASSLDSVNTEAFF. As DNA, the CDR3 is TGTGCCAGCAGCTTAGATTCAGTGAACACTGAAGCTTTCTTT.

This chain uses TRBV7-9 with TRBJ1-5; TRBD1 aligns across 7 bases. Trimming took 4 bases from V and 4 from J; bases not matched to a gene: 1. CDR3 length: 13 residues. Germline-derived CDR1 and CDR2 are SEHNR and FQNEAQ (reference sequence). The CDR3 DNA reads as TGTGCCAGCAGCTGGGGACAGAATCAGCCCCAGCATTTT. Translated, it gives CASSWGQNQPQHF.

This sequence joins TRBV7-9 and TRBJ2-3, with 9 bases fitting TRBD2. The CDR3 totals 19 residues. Losses at the gene ends were 2 bases for V and 2 bases for J; bases not matched to a gene: 14. CDR1 is SEHNR and CDR2 is FQNEAQ in the germline V gene (reference sequence). CDR3 loop: CASSLLSGGHDLFTDTQYF. In DNA form, the CDR3 reads TGTGCCAGCAGCTTATTGAGCGGGGGGCACGACCTTTTCACAGATACGCAGTATTTT. Together with reference TRBV7-9 and TRBJ2-3, the CDR3 gives the full variable domain: DTGVSQNPRHKITKRGQNVTFRCDPISEHNRLYWYRQTLGQGPEFLTYFQNEAQLEKSRLLSDRFSAERPKGSFSTLEIQRTEQGDSAMYLCASSLLSGGHDLFTDTQYFGPGTRLTVL.

In this sample, this clone turned up once. The chain combines TRBV28 with TRBJ1-1; TRBD1 agrees at 9 bases. CDR3 length equals 17 residues. V lost 5 bases to trimming and J lost 3 bases; unmatched junction nucleotides: 13. Germline loops: CDR1 MDHEN, CDR2 SYDVKM. CDR3 in DNA: TGTGCCAGCAGTGTCAACAGGGGGCGCGATAGGGACACTGAAGCTTTCTTT. Its translation: CASSVNRGRDRDTEAFF. Combining the CDR3 with reference TRBV28 and TRBJ1-1 gives the whole variable domain DVKVTQSSRYLVKRTGEKVFLECVQDMDHENMFWYRQDPGLGLRLIYFSYDVKMKEKGDIPEGYSVSREKKERFSLILESASTNQTSMYLCASSVNRGRDRDTEAFFGQGTRLTVV.

This clone was recorded only once. DNA of the CDR3: TGCGCCAGCAGTGGGTTGGGAGATGGCTACACCTTC. As protein: CASSGLGDGYTF. This chain links TRBV10-2 with TRBJ1-2; no firm D call. Trimming took off 4 bases at V and 6 bases at J, with 9 bases between the two ends. The CDR3 spans 12 residues. The germline gives CDR1 WSHSY, CDR2 SAAADI.

This rearrangement joins TRBV6-2 or TRBV6-3 to TRBJ1-2; the D is unclear. The CDR3 consists of 14 residues. Trimming removed 0 bases at V and 7 bases at J, with 12 bases between. Germline lookup yields CDR1 MNHEY and CDR2 SVGEGT. For the CDR3, the DNA is TGTGCCAGCAGTTACTCGACAATTCCAACTGGCTACACCTTC. Residues: CASSYSTIPTGYTF.

The chain joins TRBV20-1 to TRBJ2-7; 10 nucleotides agree with TRBD2. Unmatched junction bases numbered 9, after V lost 3 bases and J lost 1 base. This CDR3 is 16 amino acids long. Per the germline V gene, CDR1 is DFQATT and CDR2 is SNEGSKA (reference sequence). In DNA, the CDR3 is TGCAGTGCTAGTGAGCCCCTAGCGGGAGCGTCCTACGAGCAGTACGTC. Protein sequence: CSASEPLAGASYEQYV.

This chain links TRBV7-2 with TRBJ1-5; 9 bases agree with TRBD1. The CDR3 covers 19 residues. Germline V gives CDR1 SGHTA, CDR2 FQGNSA. V dropped 3 bases and J dropped 4; count of bases not matched to a gene: 16. The CDR3, as DNA: TGTGCCAGCAGCTTCAGAAGTCGGGGACAGGGTCGGGGGAATCAGCCCCAGCATTTT. Its translation is CASSFRSRGQGRGNQPQHF.

The chain uses TRBV9 and TRBJ1-2; TRBD1 might be the D (5 bases). CDR1 is SGDLS and CDR2 is YYNGEE in the germline V gene. The germline V and J ends were trimmed by 5 bases and 3 bases, with 17 bases remaining between them. CDR3 length: 15 amino acids. The CDR3 here is CASSETQGGHYGYTF. CDR3 bases: TGTGCCAGCAGTGAGACCCAGGGAGGGCACTATGGCTACACCTTC.

The sample holds one count of this clone. The CDR3 nucleotides read TGTGCCAGCTCCCAGGGGGGACAGGTGGCTTTCTTT. Translation: CASSQGGQVAFF. The chain is built from TRBV7-2 and TRBJ1-1, with 8 bases that match TRBD1. CDR3 length: 12 amino acids. The ends lost 8 bases at V and 11 bases at J; junction bases unmatched: 10. Germline CDR1 and CDR2: SGHTA and FQGNSA.

This chain uses TRBV13 with TRBJ1-1; D may be TRBD1 (6 bases). Between the trimmed V and J ends, which lost 0 bases and 2 bases, there was a span of 10 bases. Germline V gene sequence: CDR1 PRHDT, CDR2 FYEKMQ (reference sequence). The CDR3 has 15 amino acids. The CDR3 DNA sequence: TGTGCCAGCAGCTTAGGCCGGACAGTTAACACTGAAGCTTTCTTT. This encodes CASSLGRTVNTEAFF. The full variable domain, completed using reference TRBV13 and TRBJ1-1, is AAGVIQSPRHLIKEKRETATLKCYPIPRHDTVYWYQQGPGQDPQFLISFYEKMQSDKGSIPDRFSAQQFSDYHSELNMSSLELGDSALYFCASSLGRTVNTEAFFGQGTRLTVV.

This clone appeared a single time. The genes are TRBV2 and TRBJ1-2, with 7 bases aligning to TRBD1. CDR3 length equals 12 residues. Looked up from germline, CDR1 is SNHLY and CDR2 is FYNNEI. With 6 bases clipped from V and 7 bases from J, the junction kept 5 bases outside the gene matches. The CDR3: CASSQGGGGYTF. CDR3 DNA sequence: TGTGCCAGCAGCCAAGGGGGCGGTGGCTACACCTTC.

The chain couples TRBV7-9 to TRBJ2-5; tentative D call: TRBD1 (5 bases). Germline CDR1 reads SEHNR; CDR2 reads FQNEAQ (reference sequence). This CDR3 is built from 16 residues. The V end was cut by 5 bases, the J end by 1 base, with 17 bases between. The CDR3 nucleotides read TGTGCCAGCAGCAAGACAGTCCGGGTAGGCCAAGAGACCCAGTACTTC. Its protein is CASSKTVRVGQETQYF.

The chain recombines TRBV6-5 with TRBJ2-7; TRBD1 matches 7 bases. Germline CDR1 and CDR2: MNHEY and SVGAGI. CDR3 length equals 14 residues. Trimming cost V 2 bases and J 7 bases; bases outside gene matches: 8. The CDR3 is CASSYEAQGWEQYF. DNA for the CDR3: TGTGCCAGCAGTTACGAAGCACAGGGGTGGGAGCAGTACTTC.

This chain uses TRBV7-3 with TRBJ2-2; 7 nucleotides line up with TRBD1. The germline CDR1 and CDR2 sequences are SGHTA and FQGTGA. The CDR3 is 15 amino acids. The trim removed 5 bases at V and 5 bases at J, leaving 8 bases unmatched. The CDR3 region has the DNA TGTGCCAGCAGCCTACAGACAGGGAATACCGGGGAGCTGTTTTTT. Protein sequence: CASSLQTGNTGELFF.

This rearrangement joins TRBV5-6 to TRBJ2-7; a weak D match, TRBD1 (5 bases). Between the trimmed V and J ends, which lost 3 bases and 4 bases, there was a span of 11 bases. CDR1 and CDR2 from the germline V gene are SGHDT and YYEEEE. The CDR3 loop spans 13 amino acids. CDR3 in amino acids: CASSSRDRYEQYF. In nucleotides, the CDR3 is TGTGCCAGCAGCTCCCGAGACAGATACGAGCAGTACTTC.

The chain uses TRBV14 and TRBJ1-4; TRBD1 agrees at 10 bases. Trimming removed 3 bases from V and 2 bases from J; junction bases left unmatched: 6. In germline, CDR1 is SGHDN, CDR2 FVKESK. This CDR3 is 17 amino acids long. The chain's CDR3 is CASSQYRQGATNEKLFF. The CDR3 DNA reads as TGTGCCAGCAGCCAGTATCGACAGGGGGCGACTAATGAAAAACTGTTTTTT.

J is TRBJ1-6 and V is TRBV7-3, with 11 bases that match TRBD1. The germline V gene encodes CDR1 SGHTA and CDR2 FQGTGA. CDR3 size: 16 residues. Trimming removed 5 bases from V and 14 bases from J; junction bases left unmatched: 14. CDR3 in amino acids: CASSPSGTGGFFSLHF. The CDR3 coding sequence is TGTGCCAGCAGCCCTTCCGGGACAGGGGGATTTTTCTCCCTCCACTTT.

The chain uses TRBV27 and TRBJ1-1; D is unclear. The V gene's germline CDR1 is MNHEY and CDR2 SMNVEV (reference sequence). This CDR3 is built from 13 residues. Trimming shortened V by 3 bases and J by 0 bases, and 5 bases separated the two germline ends. The CDR3 reads CASSFGLNTEAFF. In DNA form, the CDR3 reads TGTGCCAGCAGTTTTGGGCTGAACACTGAAGCTTTCTTT.

The CDR3 protein is CASSPGQGTYEQYF. Written as DNA, the CDR3 is TGCGCCAGCAGCCCGGGACAGGGAACCTACGAGCAGTACTTC. This rearrangement joins TRBV4-3 to TRBJ2-7; 9 bases line up with TRBD1. V was clipped by 4 bases and J by 2 bases; unmatched bases: 3. Germline CDR1 is LGHNA and CDR2 is YSLEER. This CDR3 spans 14 amino acids.

This chain connects TRBV18 to TRBJ2-5; tentative D call: TRBD1 (5 bases). The germline V and J ends were trimmed by 2 bases and 5 bases, with 9 bases remaining between them. CDR1 and CDR2 from the germline V gene are KGHSH and LQKENI. The CDR3 extends over 13 amino acids. CDR3 in DNA: TGTGCCAGCTCACCATCAGGGCGGGAGACCCAGTACTTC. This translates into CASSPSGRETQYF.

V gene TRBV28 combines with J gene TRBJ2-5, with TRBD2 matching over 8 bases. CDR3 length equals 18 residues. CDR1 is MDHEN and CDR2 is SYDVKM in the germline V gene. J lost 5 bases, V lost 2 bases, and 16 bases had no gene match. The CDR3 loop is CASSLPGLVGLKGETQYF. The CDR3 DNA follows: TGTGCCAGCAGTTTACCGGGACTAGTTGGCTTAAAGGGGGAGACCCAGTACTTC.

The chain uses TRBV3-1 (or the pseudogene TRBV3-2) and TRBJ1-1; D is unclear. Between the trimmed V and J ends, which lost 1 base and 0 bases, there was a span of 6 bases. This CDR3 contains 14 residues. Germline V gene lookup returns CDR1 LGHDT and CDR2 YNNKEL (reference sequence). CDR3 loop: CASSQGHMNTEAFF. For the CDR3, the DNA is TGTGCCAGCAGCCAAGGACACATGAACACTGAAGCTTTCTTT.

This clone was recorded only once. The chain links TRBV28 to TRBJ2-2, with unresolved D. Germline V CDR1 and CDR2: MDHEN, SYDVKM. Trimming pared 2 bases from V and 5 bases from J, leaving 9 bases between. The CDR3 runs 14 residues. The CDR3: CASSLAQRTGELFF. The CDR3 coding sequence is TGTGCCAGCAGTTTAGCCCAGAGGACCGGGGAGCTGTTTTTT.

The chain employs TRBV29-1 and TRBJ2-7, with TRBD1 identical over 7 bases. With V trimmed by 8 bases and J by 4 bases, 8 bases remained unmatched. Germline assignment: CDR1 SQVTM and CDR2 ANQGSEA. The CDR3 covers 12 residues. Written as DNA, the CDR3 is TGCAGCCCAGGGACAGTTCCATACGAGCAGTACGTC. Its translation is CSPGTVPYEQYV.

V usage is TRBV29-1 and J usage is TRBJ1-1; D possibly corresponds to TRBD1 (5 bases). The CDR3 contains 13 residues. Per the germline V gene, CDR1 is SQVTM and CDR2 is ANQGSEA. V shed 2 bases and J shed 7 bases, with 14 bases lying between them. The CDR3 region is CSVETGYTFEAFF. CDR3 coding DNA: TGCAGCGTTGAAACAGGCTACACATTTGAAGCTTTCTTT.

V gene TRBV28 combines with J gene TRBJ1-5; D is unresolved. With 6 bases removed from V and 4 bases from J, the gap between germline ends came to 16 bases. The germline CDR1 and CDR2 sequences are MDHEN and SYDVKM. The CDR3 contains 15 residues. DNA for the CDR3: TGTGCCAGCAGCCCAAGTCAGATGCGGAATCAGCCCCAGCATTTT. It codes for CASSPSQMRNQPQHF.